What follows describes a single TCR beta chain. Unmatched junction bases numbered 8, after V lost 6 bases and J lost 4 bases. The germline gives CDR1 MNHEY, CDR2 SVGAGI. The CDR3 length is 15 residues. This sample is drawn from a study of cytomegalovirus exposure and HLA in healthy donors. The study ran its PCR with 60 Vbeta and 13 Jbeta primers. Libraries were prepared by immunoSEQ multiplex PCR; TCRdb keeps only in-frame clonotypes and omits some of them. The sample records some 90,000 clones, 65% to 75% being singletons. This chain joins TRBV6-5 and TRBJ1-2; TRBD1 matches at 10 bases. The sequenced sample consisted of PBMCs. This receptor was obtained from a female donor in good health and CMV-seropositive. CDR3 amino acids: CASSTPGQGSYGYTF. The CDR3 coding sequence is TGTGCCAGCAGCACGCCGGGACAGGGGAGCTATGGCTACACCTTC.